A single TCR beta chain is shown here with its context. Its antigen remains unidentified. Base qualities are not provided; no much larger clone lies one nucleotide away. The CDR3 runs 14 residues from the cysteine to the phenylalanine. Only the CDR3 DNA is retained, 42 bases long and in frame from the first base. CDR1 is given as MDHEN and CDR2 as SYDVKM, both from the germline V gene. Cut back by 6 bases and 1 base, the V and J ends lie 12 bases apart. This sample is part of a study of cytotoxic CD8 clonotypes in ibrutinib-treated CLL (dated by TCRdb to the early 2020s). Some background on the complete study: The cohort included about 15 treatment-naive and eleven to twelve relapsed/refractory patients; approximately 17 were IGHV unmutated. Partial responses were observed in about 25 patients and complete responses in 2; after a median follow-up of about 69 months, remission was maintained in approximately 15 patients and progression was observed in approximately 12. Response samples were obtained after a median of 12 months of treatment, with a range of roughly 6 to 40 months. On average, each sample yielded 250,000 to 300,000 productive templates and around 98,000 productive rearrangements. Of the 90 or so participants in the trial, about two dozen had longitudinal samples available. Cryopreserved peripheral blood mononuclear cells were obtained before treatment, at response, and at either sustained remission or disease progression.

For TCR beta library preparation, about 2 micrograms of genomic DNA were extracted from the cryopreserved PBMCs. Longitudinal blood samples from CLL patients on ibrutinib monotherapy underwent high-throughput TCR beta sequencing. The patients took part in an open-label, single-center phase 2 trial of ibrutinib monotherapy. The investigation overall reported the following: Baseline clonality exceeded that of age-matched healthy donors and correlated strongly with circulating CD8+ T-cell counts. Sampling times were not matched between sustained-remission and progressing patients, and lymph node repertoires were not studied. At ibrutinib response clonality went up, during sustained remission it held steady, and at progression it dropped back toward baseline. Public clonotypes were rare and either contracted or stayed stable during treatment, and the rise in clonality at ibrutinib response reflected the expansion of private clonotypes.

A MiSeq instrument was used for deep resolution sequencing, which targeted depths ranging from 1 in 1 million up to 1 in 200,000 T cells, with coverage averaging 10x for each clonotype. The immunoSEQ hsTCRB Kit was used to generate the TCR beta libraries. In the source study's methods: Data were analyzed with ImmunoSEQ Data Assistant and ImmunoSEQ Analyzer, with V, D and J genes assigned per IMGT definitions. Clonality, which ranges from 0 to 1, was calculated by subtracting the normalized Shannon entropy of productive rearrangement frequencies from one. Only overrepresented clonotypes making up at least 0.05% of the repertoire of each patient were included in the public clonotype analysis. Thirteen age-matched healthy donor repertoires from immuneACCESS served as clonality controls. Held by TCRdb, this immuneACCESS table contains in-frame sequences only and omits some clones. Under half of the omission traces to an unresolved V gene where checked; the cause of the rest is unknown. V, J and clone size derive from that table, while D and trimming were established from the DNA sequence. Here the sample has around 310,000 clones; just under 80% occur a single time. The biggest ten clones account for about 6.7% of the sample.

The starting material was PBMCs, obtained before ibrutinib treatment. In this chain, TRBV28 is recombined with TRBJ1-2; a confident D gene designation cannot be given. The source is a human donor with chronic lymphocytic leukemia. This receptor carries the CDR3 CASRPPGSNYGYTF. The DNA reads TGTGCCAGCAGACCGCCGGGGAGTAACTATGGCTACACCTTC.